The subject of this entry is one TCR beta chain. This specimen comes from a study of CD8 T cells in Susac syndrome. RNA totalling about 0.5 to 1 ug underwent reverse transcription with random hexamers. In TCRdb, the immunoSEQ multiplex PCR reads were re-called with MiXCR into one record per CDR3 protein. The sample carries about 100,000 distinct CDR3 sequences, roughly 93% recorded once. CDR1 SGDLS and CDR2 YYNGEE come from the germline V gene. The CDR3 contains 16 residues. V lost 0 bases to trimming and J lost 0 bases; unmatched junction nucleotides: 3. The sequencing input was CD8+ T cells from PBMCs. This TCR was sampled from a human donor in good health. The V call is TRBV9, the J call TRBJ2-3; 8 nucleotides match TRBD2. The DNA of the CDR3 is TGTGCCAGCAGCGTAGAAGCGGGGGCTAGCACAGATACGCAGTATTTT. It specifies CASSVEAGASTDTQYF.